One sample yielded the 30 T cell receptor beta chains listed below, sequenced in a study of shared clonotypes between healthy human individuals. Only in-frame clones appear in the TCRdb table, and some are missing; sequencing was by immunoSEQ multiplex PCR. The sample yields roughly 2.6 million clones, 90% to 95% seen once. The specimen was naive CD4+ T cells sorted from blood. The subset is: CD45RA+ positively selected. Receptors originate from a man younger than 35 in good health.

In regard to this clone: This may be a read error: a much more frequent sequence differs by one nucleotide. Other DNA sequences in this specimen translate into the identical CDR3. This rearrangement joins TRBV7-9 to TRBJ2-7; no definite D call. Germline V gene lookup returns CDR1 SEHNR and CDR2 FQNEAQ (reference sequence). The CDR3 totals 12 residues. The ends were cut back, 5 bases at V and 0 bases at J, with 5 bases in the middle. The CDR3 sequence is CASSQSSYEQYF. In DNA form, the CDR3 reads TGTGCCAGCAGCCAGAGCTCCTACGAGCAGTACTTC. Complete variable domain (other parts from reference TRBV7-9 and TRBJ2-7): DTGVSQNPRHKITKRGQNVTFRCDPISEHNRLYWYRQTLGQGPEFLTYFQNEAQLEKSRLLSDRFSAERPKGSFSTLEIQRTEQGDSAMYLCASSQSSYEQYFGPGTRLTVT.

The chain carries TRBV9 and TRBJ2-1; 9 bases are a match to TRBD1. The length of the CDR3 is 15 residues. V was pared by 3 bases and J by 5 bases, with 6 bases of the junction left unmatched. CDR1 and CDR2 (germline): SGDLS, YYNGEE. CDR3 in amino acids: CASSDRRTGDNEQFF. CDR3 coding DNA: TGTGCCAGCAGCGACCGGCGGACAGGGGACAATGAGCAGTTCTTC.

The rearrangement joins TRBV4-2 to TRBJ2-5, with 11 bases identical to TRBD2. The CDR3 length is 17 residues. Germline CDR1 LGHNA, CDR2 YNFKEQ. J was trimmed by 5 bases and V by 3 bases; bases with no gene match: 11. CDR3 region: CASSQGPLAGGDETQYF. The CDR3 bases are TGTGCCAGCAGCCAGGGGCCGCTAGCGGGGGGTGATGAGACCCAGTACTTC.

In regard to this clone: This CDR3 is also generated by other DNA sequences in the sample. The CDR3 region is CASSGTGSQPQHF. CDR3 sequence (DNA): TGTGCCAGCAGCGGGACAGGGAGTCAGCCCCAGCATTTT. The chain employs TRBV6-1 and TRBJ1-5; 9 bases line up with TRBD1. Per the germline V gene, CDR1 is MNHNS and CDR2 is SASEGT. V shed 6 bases, J shed 6 bases, and the junction held 3 bases outside the gene matches. This CDR3 is 13 amino acids long.

J is TRBJ2-3 and V is TRBV10-3; TRBD2 agrees at 14 bases. This CDR3 spans 17 amino acids. V dropped 5 bases and J dropped 3; count of bases not matched to a gene: 7. CDR1 is ENHRY and CDR2 is SYGVKD in the germline V gene. CDR3 DNA sequence: TGTGCCATCAGTACCGGGACTAGCGGGGGTGTAACAGATACGCAGTATTTT. This sequence encodes CAISTGTSGGVTDTQYF.

The rearrangement joins TRBV9 to TRBJ2-1; possibly TRBD1 or TRBD2 for D (8 bases each). Per the germline V gene, CDR1 is SGDLS and CDR2 is YYNGEE. This CDR3 is 19 amino acids long. Trimming shortened V by 3 bases and J by 10 bases, and 32 bases separated the two germline ends. The CDR3 DNA is TGTGCCAGCAGCGCGGAGACAGGGGCGTCCTTGGCGGGAGGTGCGGAGCAGTTCTTC. Protein sequence: CASSAETGASLAGGAEQFF.

This chain joins TRBV19 and TRBJ2-1, with 12 bases lining up with TRBD2. The germline V gene encodes CDR1 LNHDA and CDR2 SQIVND (reference sequence). The CDR3 spans 17 residues. V shed 6 bases, J shed 9 bases, and the junction held 15 bases outside the gene matches. The chain's CDR3 is CASRRSLAGGPLSEQFF. The CDR3 DNA is TGTGCCAGTAGGCGATCCCTAGCGGGAGGGCCTTTGAGTGAGCAGTTCTTC.

The chain employs TRBV6-6 and TRBJ1-6; D perhaps matches TRBD1 (5 bases). CDR1 is MNHNY and CDR2 is SVGAGI in the germline V gene (reference sequence). The CDR3 covers 15 residues. Trimming took 2 bases from V and 6 from J, leaving 11 bases between them. The CDR3 DNA sequence: TGTGCCAGCAGTTACAGACAGAGCCTTAATTCACCCCTCCACTTT. Translation gives CASSYRQSLNSPLHF.

The chain is built from TRBV13 and TRBJ2-5; TRBD2 agrees at 14 bases. The CDR3 totals 17 residues. The V gene's germline CDR1 is PRHDT and CDR2 FYEKMQ (reference sequence). Unmatched junction bases numbered 16, after V lost 5 bases and J lost 11 bases. The CDR3 sequence: CASSLGTSGSTRGEQYF. CDR3 coding DNA: TGTGCCAGCAGCCTCGGGACTAGCGGGAGTACTCGGGGGGAGCAGTACTTC.

The chain has TRBV10-1 and TRBJ2-3; TRBD2 matches 12 bases. After removal of 3 bases from V and 6 bases from J, the junction contained 7 bases not matched to a gene. The CDR3 length is 16 residues. Germline V gene sequence: CDR1 WNHNN, CDR2 SYGVQD (reference sequence). Here the CDR3 DNA reads TGCGCCAGCAGTGATCCTAGCGGGAGGGGTGTCGATACGCAGTATTTT. It encodes CASSDPSGRGVDTQYF.

The V gene is TRBV10-2, the J gene TRBJ2-1, with 10 positions matching TRBD2. Per germline, CDR1 WSHSY and CDR2 SAAADI. V trimming: 9 bases; J trimming: 6 bases; junction bases outside the gene matches: 8. CDR3 length: 14 amino acids. CDR3 in amino acids: CASKEREGRNEQFF. The CDR3 bases are TGCGCCAGTAAGGAGCGGGAGGGCCGCAATGAGCAGTTCTTC.

The V call is TRBV11-2, the J call TRBJ2-3; 8 bases line up with TRBD1. Germline loops: CDR1 SGHAT, CDR2 FQNNGV. V was clipped by 4 bases and J by 3 bases; unmatched bases: 6. CDR3 size: 15 residues. The CDR3 DNA reads TGTGCCAGCAGCTCCGCCGGGACAGGAACAGATACGCAGTATTTT. Its translation: CASSSAGTGTDTQYF.

In DNA, the CDR3 is TGTGCCAGTATCGAGACAGCTTTCTCTGGAAACACCATATATTTT. Translating it yields CASIETAFSGNTIYF. This sequence joins TRBV19 and TRBJ1-3; D is possibly TRBD1 (5 bases). Germline V gives CDR1 LNHDA, CDR2 SQIVND (reference sequence). CDR3 length equals 15 residues. V was clipped by 7 bases and J by 0 bases, with 13 bases between them.

The chain uses TRBV7-2 and TRBJ2-7; maybe TRBD2 (5 bases). CDR3 length: 14 residues. V was shortened by 4 bases and J by 2 bases, with 12 bases between the two germline ends. Germline CDR1 and CDR2: SGHTA and FQGNSA. CDR3 residues: CASSSPTTPYEQYF. Here the CDR3 DNA reads TGTGCCAGCAGCTCCCCGACTACCCCCTACGAGCAGTACTTC.

V and J are TRBV5-4 and TRBJ2-5, with TRBD2 matching over 10 bases. The V segment lost 4 bases and the J segment 8 bases; nucleotides outside the gene matches: 11. The CDR3 covers 15 residues. Germline CDR1 is SGHNT and CDR2 is YYREEE (reference sequence). CDR3 nucleotides: TGTGCCAGCAGCACTGGACTAGCGGACCGGCCCACCCAGTACTTC. Protein sequence: CASSTGLADRPTQYF.

The chain has TRBV2 and TRBJ2-5; possibly TRBD2 for D (5 bases). CDR3 length: 14 residues. Trimming removed 2 bases at V and 1 base at J, with 8 bases between. The germline CDR1 and CDR2 sequences are SNHLY and FYNNEI. The CDR3 DNA reads as TGTGCCAGCAGTGAACACGGGGTCCAAGAGACCCAGTACTTC. It codes for CASSEHGVQETQYF.

The chain is built from TRBV19 and TRBJ1-1, with 9 bases fitting TRBD1. This CDR3 region has 14 residues. V trimming: 7 bases; J trimming: 4 bases; junction bases outside the gene matches: 7. The germline V gene encodes CDR1 LNHDA and CDR2 SQIVND (reference sequence). CDR3 bases: TGTGCCAGTACTAGGACAGGGGTTGGCACTGAAGCTTTCTTT. This encodes CASTRTGVGTEAFF. Using reference TRBV19 and TRBJ1-1 for the parts outside the CDR3, the full variable domain is DGGITQSPKYLFRKEGQNVTLSCEQNLNHDAMYWYRQDPGQGLRLIYYSQIVNDFQKGDIAEGYSVSREKKESFPLTVTSAQKNPTAFYLCASTRTGVGTEAFFGQGTRLTVV.

CDR3 DNA sequence: TGCGCCAGCAGCCCCGAGGGGGTACCTATTAATTCACCCCTCCACTTT. It is translated as CASSPEGVPINSPLHF. The J gene is TRBJ1-6, the V gene TRBV5-1; possibly TRBD1 for D (6 bases). V was shortened by 4 bases and J by 6 bases, with 17 bases between the two germline ends. This CDR3 contains 16 residues. The V gene's germline CDR1 is SGHRS and CDR2 YFSETQ.

V gene TRBV10-3 combines with J gene TRBJ2-5, with D possibly matching TRBD2 (5 bases). V was clipped by 3 bases and J by 2 bases, with 16 bases between them. The CDR3 length is 16 residues. Per germline, CDR1 ENHRY and CDR2 SYGVKD. The CDR3 protein is CAISEISPDLQETQYF. In DNA form, the CDR3 reads TGTGCCATCAGTGAAATCTCGCCGGACTTACAAGAGACCCAGTACTTC.

On this clone: This same CDR3 is encoded by further DNA sequences in the sample. The genes are TRBV6-5 and TRBJ2-7; 8 bases align to TRBD1. V lost 3 bases, J lost 0 bases, and 1 base stayed unmatched. The germline gives CDR1 MNHEY, CDR2 SVGAGI. The CDR3 has 14 amino acids. The CDR3 DNA reads TGTGCCAGCAGTTATGGACAGGGCTCCTACGAGCAGTACTTC. Amino acids: CASSYGQGSYEQYF.

This clone was seen just once. V gene TRBV11-2 combines with J gene TRBJ2-4; D gene ambiguous. Trimming took 3 bases from V and 9 from J, leaving 18 bases between them. Germline values: CDR1 SGHAT, CDR2 FQNNGV. The CDR3 covers 15 residues. CDR3: CASSFTPGPPGIQYF. DNA of the CDR3: TGTGCCAGCAGCTTTACTCCGGGTCCCCCGGGCATTCAGTACTTC.

The chain combines TRBV25-1 with TRBJ2-1; TRBD2 aligns across 7 bases. In germline, CDR1 is MGHDK, CDR2 SYGVNS. The CDR3 is made up of 17 amino acids. The junction had 17 bases not matched to a gene; V was cut back by 5 bases and J by 7 bases. Here the CDR3 reads CASSSPLGGRGANEQFF. The CDR3 DNA reads as TGTGCCAGCAGTTCCCCTTTGGGCGGGAGAGGTGCGAATGAGCAGTTCTTC. The full variable domain, rest sourced from reference TRBV25-1 and TRBJ2-1, is EADIYQTPRYLVIGTGKKITLECSQTMGHDKMYWYQQDPGMELHLIHYSYGVNSTEKGDLSSESTVSRIRTEHFPLTLESARPSHTSQYLCASSSPLGGRGANEQFFGPGTRLTVL.

The rearrangement uses TRBV2 and TRBJ2-7; the match to TRBD1 covers 7 bases. The CDR3 sequence is 14 residues long. Germline V gives CDR1 SNHLY, CDR2 FYNNEI. Trimming at V came to 1 base and at J to 4 bases, leaving 4 bases not matched to a gene. The CDR3, as DNA: TGTGCCAGCAGTGAAGTAGGGACAGTGTACGAGCAGTACTTC. Its protein product is CASSEVGTVYEQYF. Combining the CDR3 with reference TRBV2 and TRBJ2-7 gives the whole variable domain EPEVTQTPSHQVTQMGQEVILRCVPISNHLYFYWYRQILGQKVEFLVSFYNNEISEKSEIFDDQFSVERPDGSNFTLKIRSTKLEDSAMYFCASSEVGTVYEQYFGPGTRLTVT.

This clone appeared a single time. The rearrangement links TRBV18 to TRBJ2-2; D unresolved. V was pared by 5 bases and J by 3 bases, with 4 bases between. This CDR3 spans 12 amino acids. Per germline, CDR1 KGHSH and CDR2 LQKENI. CDR3 region: CASSTDTGELFF. The CDR3 bases are TGTGCCAGCTCAACGGACACCGGGGAGCTGTTTTTT.

The chain combines TRBV2 with TRBJ2-1; a weak D match, TRBD2 (5 bases). The V gene lost 4 bases and the J gene lost 9 bases, with 10 bases spanning the gap. Germline CDR1 and CDR2: SNHLY and FYNNEI. There are 12 residues in the CDR3. The CDR3 reads CASSVDLGEQFF. CDR3 sequence (DNA): TGTGCCAGCAGTGTGGACTTAGGTGAGCAGTTCTTC.

The rearrangement uses TRBV28 and TRBJ2-7, with a tentative D call TRBD1 (6 bases). This CDR3 is 15 amino acids long. In germline, CDR1 is MDHEN, CDR2 SYDVKM. With 4 bases removed from V and 5 bases from J, the gap between germline ends came to 18 bases. CDR3 DNA: TGTGCCAGCAGTTCATCACAGGGTGAGCTCCACGAGCAGTACTTC. This sequence encodes CASSSSQGELHEQYF.

This clone was counted once. Written as DNA, the CDR3 is TGTGCCAACGTCGCCCTCGACTGCCACCAAGAGACCCAGTACTTC. Protein: CANVALDCHQETQYF. The chain uses TRBV6-4 and TRBJ2-5; D is unresolved. Germline CDR1 and CDR2: MRHNA and SNTAGT. V lost 10 bases, J lost 0 bases, and 18 bases lay in between. This CDR3 spans 15 amino acids.

V usage is TRBV14 and J usage is TRBJ2-1; tentatively, D is TRBD1 (5 bases). The V and J ends lost 7 bases and 2 bases respectively, with 9 bases between them. The germline V gene encodes CDR1 SGHDN and CDR2 FVKESK. The CDR3 length is 13 residues. CDR3 DNA sequence: TGTGCCAGCACAAGGACACCCTACAATGAGCAGTTCTTC. As protein: CASTRTPYNEQFF. The whole variable domain, remainder taken from reference TRBV14 and TRBJ2-1, is EAGVTQFPSHSVIEKGQTVTLRCDPISGHDNLYWYRRVMGKEIKFLLHFVKESKQDESGMPNNRFLAERTGGTYSTLKVQPAELEDSGVYFCASTRTPYNEQFFGPGTRLTVL.

This sequence joins TRBV7-6 and TRBJ2-7; D unresolved. V was clipped by 1 base and J by 7 bases, with 11 bases between them. The germline V gene has CDR1 SGHVS and CDR2 FNYEAQ. This CDR3 contains 13 residues. Here the CDR3 reads CASSLVRNREQYF. CDR3 nucleotides: TGTGCCAGCAGCTTAGTGAGGAACCGAGAGCAGTACTTC.

The chain employs TRBV18 and TRBJ2-5; D may be TRBD1 (6 bases). The J call may be wrong; the DNA end is better matched by TRBJ2-7. Germline lookup yields CDR1 KGHSH and CDR2 LQKENI. This CDR3 is 14 amino acids long. The DNA of the CDR3 is TGTGCCAGCTCACCCCGGACAGAAACCTACGAGCAGTACTTC. It specifies CASSPRTETYEQYF.